Each of the 25 T cell receptor beta chains below was sequenced from the same sample in a study of blood T cell repertoires in COVID-19. Sequenced by immunoSEQ multiplex PCR; TCRdb stores in-frame clones only, minus some. The table has hundreds of thousands of clones, about nine tenths seen once. Sequenced input: peripheral blood. All receptors come from a woman aged 25-40 years with active or convalescent COVID-19.

The rearrangement links TRBV6-4 to TRBJ2-3; TRBD1 aligns across 12 bases. Per germline, CDR1 MRHNA and CDR2 SNTAGT. Trimming took 4 bases from V and 4 from J; bases not matched to a gene: 3. The CDR3 is 15 residues long. In nucleotides, the CDR3 is TGTGCCAGCAGTGCCGGGACAGGGGGCGCAGATACGCAGTATTTT. It yields the protein CASSAGTGGADTQYF.

The chain employs TRBV5-1 and TRBJ1-5, with TRBD1 matching over 8 bases. Per the germline V gene, CDR1 is SGHRS and CDR2 is YFSETQ. V was pared by 3 bases and J by 6 bases, with 5 bases of the junction left unmatched. The CDR3 totals 14 residues. DNA for the CDR3: TGCGCCAGCAGCTCCGGACAGGGCCTTCAGCCCCAGCATTTT. The encoded protein is CASSSGQGLQPQHF.

This clone was detected a few times. V usage is TRBV6-5 and J usage is TRBJ1-6, with 7 positions matching TRBD1. The CDR3 totals 14 residues. Per the germline V gene, CDR1 is MNHEY and CDR2 is SVGAGI. V shed 1 base, J shed 10 bases, and the junction held 4 bases outside the gene matches. CDR3 nucleotide sequence: TGTGCCAGCAGTTACTGGCAGGGGGTCTCACCCCTCCACTTT. Protein: CASSYWQGVSPLHF.

The V call is TRBV19, the J call TRBJ1-2; 7 positions match TRBD1. The CDR3 has 12 amino acids. J was trimmed by 8 bases and V by 4 bases; bases with no gene match: 4. CDR1 is LNHDA and CDR2 is SQIVND in the germline V gene (reference sequence). CDR3 nucleotides: TGTGCCAGTAGTACGACAGGGTTCGGCTACACCTTC. Amino acids: CASSTTGFGYTF.

This clone has more than one count but fewer than ten. This chain uses TRBV2 with TRBJ1-5, with 8 bases aligning to TRBD1. CDR1 SNHLY and CDR2 FYNNEI come from the germline V gene. This CDR3 is built from 14 residues. Trimming took 3 bases from V and 7 from J; bases not matched to a gene: 5. This CDR3 is CASSDAGGRQPQHF. CDR3 sequence (DNA): TGTGCCAGCAGTGACGCAGGGGGCAGACAGCCCCAGCATTTT.

The chain recombines TRBV7-2 with TRBJ2-2, with a weak D call TRBD1 (6 bases). Trimming removed 2 bases from V and 2 bases from J, with 21 bases in between. Germline-derived CDR1 and CDR2 are SGHTA and FQGNSA. CDR3 size: 19 residues. The CDR3 is CASSLPAQYRATNTGELFF. Here the CDR3 DNA reads TGTGCCAGCAGCTTACCAGCCCAATACAGGGCGACCAACACCGGGGAGCTGTTTTTT.

This sequence joins TRBV6-5 and TRBJ1-6; 8 bases fit TRBD1. The CDR3 totals 14 residues. The ends lost 5 bases at V and 7 bases at J; junction bases unmatched: 4. CDR1 is MNHEY and CDR2 is SVGAGI in the germline V gene. The CDR3 sequence is CASSPRTGNSPLHF. In DNA, the CDR3 is TGTGCCAGCAGTCCCAGGACAGGGAATTCACCCCTCCACTTT.

The chain combines TRBV5-1 with TRBJ1-5; the match to TRBD1 covers 8 bases. The CDR3 is 16 residues long. The germline V gene has CDR1 SGHRS and CDR2 YFSETQ. V shed 4 bases and J 2 bases; nucleotides not matched to a gene: 8. This chain's CDR3 is CASSPGDRGGNQPQHF. In nucleotides, the CDR3 is TGCGCCAGCAGCCCCGGCGACAGGGGAGGCAATCAGCCCCAGCATTTT.

This chain connects TRBV23-1 to TRBJ1-3; 10 bases agree with TRBD1. TRBV23-1 is reported as an ORF; its role is uncertain. Germline trimming cut 0 bases from V and 4 bases from J; bases unmatched to any gene: 12. The CDR3 runs to 19 residues. Here the CDR3 reads CASSQSHRDRGLRGNTIYF. The CDR3 DNA reads as TGCGCCAGCAGTCAATCCCACCGCGACAGGGGGCTTAGGGGAAACACCATATATTTT.

The V and J genes are TRBV10-3 and TRBJ1-1; 9 bases are a match to TRBD1. Germline CDR1 is ENHRY and CDR2 is SYGVKD. This CDR3 comprises 14 residues. With 6 bases clipped from V and 4 bases from J, the junction kept 6 bases outside the gene matches. CDR3 protein: CAIRTGGVVTEAFF. The CDR3, as DNA: TGTGCCATCAGGACAGGGGGTGTCGTCACTGAAGCTTTCTTT.

The chain recombines TRBV27 with TRBJ2-1, with 10 bases matching TRBD1. V shed 4 bases and J 1 base; nucleotides not matched to a gene: 1. Per the germline V gene, CDR1 is MNHEY and CDR2 is SMNVEV (reference sequence). This CDR3 contains 15 residues. CDR3 in amino acids: CASSWGQGSYNEQFF. The CDR3, as DNA: TGTGCCAGCAGTTGGGGACAGGGGTCCTACAATGAGCAGTTCTTC.

Concerning this clone itself: At one end the junction does not follow the germline gene, possibly because of a read error. The chain links TRBV30 to TRBJ2-2; tentative D call: TRBD1 (7 bases). This CDR3 comprises 20 residues. Germline values: CDR1 GTSNPN, CDR2 SVGIG (reference sequence). The CDR3 DNA reads as TGTGCCTGGAGTCCCCACGCATTTACACAGGGGAGGCTGAACTCCGGGGAGCTGTTTTTT. This codes for CAWSPHAFTQGRLNSGELFF.

The CDR3 nucleotides are TGTGCCAGCAGTGCAGACTCTCCCATGTTATTGAATGAGCAGTTCTTC. It codes for CASSADSPMLLNEQFF. The chain couples TRBV2 to TRBJ2-1, with no clear D. Trimming pared 4 bases from V and 7 bases from J, leaving 20 bases between. The germline gives CDR1 SNHLY, CDR2 FYNNEI. There are 16 residues in the CDR3.

The rearrangement links TRBV19 to TRBJ1-1; TRBD1 matches at 8 bases. The V gene's germline CDR1 is LNHDA and CDR2 SQIVND (reference sequence). The CDR3 sequence is 14 residues long. The V segment lost 7 bases and the J segment 3 bases; nucleotides outside the gene matches: 7. CDR3 sequence: CASTWDRLDTEAFF. CDR3 DNA: TGTGCCAGTACCTGGGACAGGCTGGACACTGAAGCTTTCTTT.

Only one count was recorded for this clone. The V and J genes are TRBV27 and TRBJ1-1, with D tentatively TRBD1 (5 bases). In germline, CDR1 is MNHEY, CDR2 SMNVEV (reference sequence). The CDR3 length is 13 residues. V dropped 8 bases and J dropped 4 bases, with 14 bases sitting between them. Here the CDR3 DNA reads TGTGCCAGCCGGTTCGGGGGAGGCACTGAAGCTTTCTTT. Translated: CASRFGGGTEAFF.

This chain links TRBV27 with TRBJ2-1; possible D gene TRBD2, 5 bases. Germline V gene data show CDR1 as MNHEY and CDR2 as SMNVEV (reference sequence). V was pared by 3 bases and J by 7 bases, with 22 bases between. The CDR3 has 17 amino acids. The CDR3 spells CASSFERLAGGMNEQFF. The CDR3 DNA sequence: TGTGCCAGCAGTTTTGAGCGGTTAGCAGGAGGTATGAATGAGCAGTTCTTC.

The gene calls are TRBV28 and TRBJ2-7; a possible D gene is TRBD2 (5 bases). CDR1 is MDHEN and CDR2 is SYDVKM in the germline V gene. Trimming cost V 2 bases and J 1 base, with 15 bases left between them. CDR3 length: 16 residues. CDR3 amino acids: CASSLALPGNSYEQYF. The CDR3, as DNA: TGTGCCAGCAGTTTAGCTTTACCGGGAAATTCCTACGAGCAGTACTTC.

The chain recombines TRBV5-1 with TRBJ2-5, with 8 bases fitting TRBD2. Germline V CDR1 and CDR2: SGHRS, YFSETQ. The CDR3 loop spans 16 amino acids. J was trimmed by 2 bases and V by 0 bases; bases with no gene match: 6. The CDR3 protein is CASSLELAVSQETQYF. CDR3 sequence (DNA): TGCGCCAGCAGCTTGGAACTAGCGGTTTCACAAGAGACCCAGTACTTC.

The rearrangement joins TRBV2 to TRBJ1-4, with TRBD1 identical over 7 bases. The CDR3 extends over 17 amino acids. V lost 6 bases and J lost 2; bases outside the gene matches: 12. Germline CDR1 is SNHLY and CDR2 is FYNNEI. The CDR3 coding sequence is TGTGCCAGCAGCAGAACAGGGGACATACCGACTAATGAAAAACTGTTTTTT. Translating it yields CASSRTGDIPTNEKLFF.

J is TRBJ2-1 and V is TRBV7-8; 7 bases align to TRBD2. The CDR3 runs 16 residues. V dropped 4 bases and J dropped 5; count of bases not matched to a gene: 11. CDR1 and CDR2 from the germline V gene are SGHVS and FQNEAQ. As DNA, the CDR3 is TGTGCCAGCAGCTCGTCGGAGGGAGGGTACCACAATGAGCAGTTCTTC. Protein sequence: CASSSSEGGYHNEQFF.

The rearrangement links TRBV25-1 to TRBJ1-3; D is perhaps TRBD1 (6 bases). Germline-derived CDR1 and CDR2 are MGHDK and SYGVNS. V was cut by 0 bases and J by 4 bases, with 10 bases left in between. The CDR3 totals 15 residues. In DNA form, the CDR3 reads TGTGCCAGCAGTGAATACCCAGGGGACGGAAACACCATATATTTT. It translates to CASSEYPGDGNTIYF.

The V gene is TRBV30, the J gene TRBJ1-3; D unresolved. V lost 0 bases and J 8 bases, leaving 11 bases between the germline ends. Germline V gene data show CDR1 as GTSNPN and CDR2 as SVGIG (reference sequence). This CDR3 is built from 13 residues. CDR3: CAWSVRRGDTIYF. The CDR3 nucleotides read TGTGCCTGGAGTGTAAGACGAGGTGACACCATATATTTT.

This chain connects TRBV6-1 to TRBJ1-1; D ambiguous. The CDR3 consists of 16 residues. V gave up 0 bases and J gave up 5 bases, with 16 bases separating them. Germline V gene sequence: CDR1 MNHNS, CDR2 SASEGT. The CDR3 protein is CASSEAQLIMWTEAFF. The CDR3 DNA follows: TGTGCCAGCAGTGAAGCACAGCTGATTATGTGGACTGAAGCTTTCTTT.

The chain employs TRBV27 and TRBJ1-2, with TRBD1 matching 8 bases. The CDR3 is made up of 15 amino acids. CDR1 MNHEY and CDR2 SMNVEV come from the germline V gene (reference sequence). After removal of 6 bases from V and 3 bases from J, the junction contained 9 bases not matched to a gene. For the CDR3, the DNA is TGTGCCAGCAGCCGATCCGGGACAGGAGACTATGGCTACACCTTC. Protein sequence: CASSRSGTGDYGYTF.

This clone was picked up a small number of times. This chain links TRBV6-4 with TRBJ2-7; maybe TRBD1 (7 bases). Germline V gene lookup returns CDR1 MRHNA and CDR2 SNTAGT. The CDR3 runs 16 residues. Trimming took off 8 bases at V and 2 bases at J, with 22 bases between the two ends. The CDR3, as DNA: TGTGCCAGCCCTTTTCAGGGGGGCAGGACTCCCTACGAGCAGTACTTC. Protein: CASPFQGGRTPYEQYF.